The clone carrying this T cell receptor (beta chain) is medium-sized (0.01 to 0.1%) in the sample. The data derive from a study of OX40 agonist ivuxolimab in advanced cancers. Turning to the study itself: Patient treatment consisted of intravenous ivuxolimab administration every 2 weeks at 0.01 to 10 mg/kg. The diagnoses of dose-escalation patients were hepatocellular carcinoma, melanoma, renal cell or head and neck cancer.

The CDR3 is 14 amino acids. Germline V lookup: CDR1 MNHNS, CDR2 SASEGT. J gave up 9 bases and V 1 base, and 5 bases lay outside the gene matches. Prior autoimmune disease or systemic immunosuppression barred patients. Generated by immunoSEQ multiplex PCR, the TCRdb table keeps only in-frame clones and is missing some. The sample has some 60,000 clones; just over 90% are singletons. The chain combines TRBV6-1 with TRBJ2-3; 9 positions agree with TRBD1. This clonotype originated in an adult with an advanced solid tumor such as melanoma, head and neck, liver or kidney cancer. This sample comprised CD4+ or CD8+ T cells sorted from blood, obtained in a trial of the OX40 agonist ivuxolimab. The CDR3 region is CASSEEGQGITQYF. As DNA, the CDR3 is TGTGCCAGCAGTGAAGAAGGACAGGGGATAACGCAGTATTTT.